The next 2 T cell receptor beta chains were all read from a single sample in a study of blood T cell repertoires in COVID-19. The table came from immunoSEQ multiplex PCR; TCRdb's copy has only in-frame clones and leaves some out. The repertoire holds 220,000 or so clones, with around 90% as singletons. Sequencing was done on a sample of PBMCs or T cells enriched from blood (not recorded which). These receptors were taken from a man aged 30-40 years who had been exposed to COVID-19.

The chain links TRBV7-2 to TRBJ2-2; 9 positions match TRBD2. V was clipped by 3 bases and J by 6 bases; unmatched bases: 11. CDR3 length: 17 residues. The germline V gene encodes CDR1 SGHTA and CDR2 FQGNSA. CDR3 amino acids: CASSFPTSGRWAGELFF. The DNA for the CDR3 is TGTGCCAGCAGCTTTCCGACTAGCGGTCGCTGGGCCGGGGAGCTGTTTTTT.

CDR3 DNA sequence: TGTGCCAGCAGCTTTGGTGGGACAGGGGGGGCCTATAATTCACCCCTCCACTTT. It yields the protein CASSFGGTGGAYNSPLHF. J is TRBJ1-6 and V is TRBV7-9; 11 positions match TRBD1. The CDR3 contains 18 residues. Trimming took 3 bases from V and 2 from J; bases not matched to a gene: 6. Per the germline V gene, CDR1 is SEHNR and CDR2 is FQNEAQ (reference sequence).